These 10 T cell receptor beta chains share one sample of origin, sequenced in a study of shared T cell receptors in the human thymus. Libraries were prepared by immunoSEQ multiplex PCR; TCRdb keeps only in-frame clonotypes and omits some of them. Here the sample spans about 660,000 clones, around 87% being singletons. This same sample was also part of a study on human thymus T cells.

The sample was thymocytes. Receptors were obtained from a boy under two years old with a congenital heart defect.

This clone has just one count. The chain recombines TRBV28 with TRBJ1-5; TRBD1 aligns across 9 bases. The germline CDR1 and CDR2 sequences are MDHEN and SYDVKM. The CDR3 has 16 residues. J lost 4 bases, V lost 4 bases, and 8 bases had no gene match. Written as DNA, the CDR3 is TGTGCCAGCAGTTACCGGGAACAGGGGGCGAATCAGCCCCAGCATTTT. Translated, it gives CASSYREQGANQPQHF. The variable domain in full, with the rest retrieved from reference TRBV28 and TRBJ1-5, is DVKVTQSSRYLVKRTGEKVFLECVQDMDHENMFWYRQDPGLGLRLIYFSYDVKMKEKGDIPEGYSVSREKKERFSLILESASTNQTSMYLCASSYREQGANQPQHFGDGTRLSIL.

Comment on this clone: A junction end diverges from the germline sequence, so it may reflect a read error. This chain joins TRBV4-3 and TRBJ1-2; perhaps TRBD1 as D (5 bases). The CDR3 spans 16 residues. The germline V gene encodes CDR1 LGHNA and CDR2 YSLEER. CDR3 nucleotides: TGCGCCAGCAGCCAAGTTCTCGGGACTGCTAAATATGGCTACACCTTC. This gives the protein CASSQVLGTAKYGYTF.

The rearrangement joins TRBV5-1 to TRBJ1-1, with TRBD1 matching 9 bases. The CDR3 is made up of 16 amino acids. The V gene end was trimmed by 3 bases and the J gene end by 6 bases; junction bases not matched to a gene: 12. CDR1 is SGHRS, CDR2 YFSETQ, per germline. The CDR3 reads CASSYGTGSPASEAFF. As DNA, the CDR3 is TGCGCCAGCAGCTACGGGACAGGGAGTCCGGCCTCTGAAGCTTTCTTT.

The genes are TRBV14 and TRBJ2-1, with TRBD2 matching 11 bases. Germline values: CDR1 SGHDN, CDR2 FVKESK. This CDR3 contains 15 residues. J gave up 4 bases and V 4 bases, and 3 bases lay outside the gene matches. The CDR3 DNA is TGTGCCAGCAGCCCGACTAGCGGGACATACAATGAGCAGTTCTTC. This gives the protein CASSPTSGTYNEQFF.

The chain carries TRBV19 and TRBJ2-1; D perhaps matches TRBD2 (5 bases). The CDR3 extends over 13 amino acids. V gave up 6 bases and J gave up 9 bases, with 15 bases separating them. Germline V lookup: CDR1 LNHDA, CDR2 SQIVND (reference sequence). The CDR3 DNA reads as TGTGCCAGTAGCATCGGACTCGGACTTGAGCAGTTCTTC. Its protein is CASSIGLGLEQFF.

The rearrangement links TRBV9 to TRBJ2-3; 10 nucleotides line up with TRBD2. The CDR3 length is 17 residues. The germline CDR1 and CDR2 sequences are SGDLS and YYNGEE. With 0 bases clipped from V and 4 bases from J, the junction kept 8 bases outside the gene matches. CDR3 in DNA: TGTGCCAGCAGCGTAGACCACTTAGCGGGGGGTGCAGATACGCAGTATTTT. Protein: CASSVDHLAGGADTQYF.

This clone has only one observation. J is TRBJ1-5 and V is TRBV19; D uncertain. The CDR3 extends over 18 amino acids. V gave up 7 bases and J gave up 0 bases, with 22 bases separating them. Germline V CDR1 and CDR2: LNHDA, SQIVND (reference sequence). The CDR3 is CASTPRELPNDSNQPQHF. The DNA of the CDR3 is TGTGCCAGTACTCCCCGAGAGCTCCCCAATGATAGCAATCAGCCCCAGCATTTT. Drawing the rest from reference TRBV19 and TRBJ1-5, the complete variable domain is DGGITQSPKYLFRKEGQNVTLSCEQNLNHDAMYWYRQDPGQGLRLIYYSQIVNDFQKGDIAEGYSVSREKKESFPLTVTSAQKNPTAFYLCASTPRELPNDSNQPQHFGDGTRLSIL.

The chain is built from TRBV5-6 and TRBJ2-7; TRBD1 matches 9 bases. Germline loops: CDR1 SGHDT, CDR2 YYEEEE. The CDR3 totals 15 residues. Losses at the gene ends were 4 bases for V and 4 bases for J; bases not matched to a gene: 9. CDR3 DNA: TGTGCCAGCAGCAATCCGGGACAGGGACTTTACGAGCAGTACTTC. This gives the protein CASSNPGQGLYEQYF.

This chain connects TRBV15 to TRBJ2-5; TRBD2 matches 8 bases. The J call could be wrong; TRBJ2-7 is a better fit for the DNA end. CDR1 LNHNV and CDR2 YYDKDF come from the germline V gene (reference sequence). This CDR3 is built from 20 residues. The CDR3 region has the DNA TGTGCCACCAGCAGAGAAATCCCGTCGGGGGAGCGGGAGTTTTCCTACGAGCAGTACTTC. Protein sequence: CATSREIPSGEREFSYEQYF.

The V gene is TRBV9, the J gene TRBJ2-7, with D unclear. Germline V gives CDR1 SGDLS, CDR2 YYNGEE. The CDR3 covers 15 residues. Trimming shortened V by 2 bases and J by 0 bases, and 12 bases separated the two germline ends. The CDR3 sequence: CASSVAPEYSYEQYF. The CDR3, as DNA: TGTGCCAGCAGCGTCGCCCCGGAGTACTCCTACGAGCAGTACTTC.